A selection of T cell receptor beta chains follows, all from one sample in a study of blood T cells in healthy people across ages. MiXCR, run by TCRdb on the 5' RACE reads, gives a single entry per CDR3 protein. The sample consists of about 730,000 distinct CDR3 sequences, roughly 47% of them appearing once. The source material was blood. The receptor source for this set is a woman aged 55 to 70 in good health. CDR3s include the opening cysteine and the closing phenylalanine or tryptophan. A D gene is named only where the DNA matches it firmly. Not every row has a clone size; where given, it reads once, few, many or a size class.

TRBJ1-4 NA NA TRBV4-2 TGTGCCAGCAGCCAAGGTCAGGCAGAAAAACTGTTTTTT CASSQGQAEKLFF
TRBJ2-1 NA NA TRBV20-1 TGTAGTGCTAGTGTGGGGTCCCGGGGTTCCAATGAGCGGTTCTTC CSASVGSRGSNERFF
TRBJ2-3 many NA TRBV5-5 TGTGCCAGCAGCCCGGACAACACAGATACGCAGTATTTT CASSPDNTDTQYF
TRBJ2-1 once TRBD1 TRBV11-2 TGTGCCAGCAGTCGTCGGACAGGGGGCAAGAATGAGCAGTTCTTC CASSRRTGGKNEQFF
TRBJ2-1 few TRBD2 TRBV20-1 TGCAGTGCTCCGGGACTAGCGGGAGGTTCTATTTCCTACAATGAGCAGTTCTTC CSAPGLAGGSISYNEQFF
TRBJ2-3 NA TRBD1 TRBV20-1 TGCAGTGCTCCGGGACAGGGCTCGGATACGCAGTATTTT CSAPGQGSDTQYF
TRBJ2-1 NA NA TRBV11-3 TGTGCCAGCAGCCTGGGGGCGGGATTTGAGCAGTTCTTC CASSLGAGFEQFF
TRBJ2-7 few TRBD2 TRBV2 TGTGCCAGCACCAAAGGACTAGCCGATGAGCAGTACTTC CASTKGLADEQYF
TRBJ1-2 NA NA TRBV18 TGTGCCAGCTCACCGGGCCTGTCCTATGGCTACACCTTC CASSPGLSYGYTF
TRBJ2-7 NA TRBD1 TRBV5-1 TGCGCCAGCAGCTTCTCGACAGGGTACGAGCAGTACTTC CASSFSTGYEQYF
TRBJ2-7 NA NA TRBV29-1 TGCAGCGTTGTGACAGGCACTGGGGTAGGGGACGAGCAGTACTTC CSVVTGTGVGDEQYF
TRBJ2-7 NA NA TRBV5-1 TGCGCCAGCAGCGTAGGTGAGAACTACGAGCAGTACTTC CASSVGENYEQYF
TRBJ2-3 NA NA TRBV5-1 TGCGCCAGCAGCTTGGGGGTACAGCGAAGCACAGATACGCAGTATTTT CASSLGVQRSTDTQYF
TRBJ2-1 few NA TRBV21-1 TGTGCCAGCAGCAAAGTGGTAGCATTACGCTACAATGAGCAGTTCTTC CASSKVVALRYNEQFF
TRBJ2-5 NA NA TRBV27 TGTGCCAGCAGTAGACCCTTAGGGGACGGTCCTAAAGAGCAGTACTTC CASSRPLGDGPKEQYF
TRBJ1-6 few NA TRBV5-1 TGCGCCAGCAGCTTACGACAGGACAGATCACCCCTCCACTTT CASSLRQDRSPLHF
TRBJ1-6 few TRBD1 TRBV19 TGTGCCAGTAGTCGACACAGGGGACTAAATTCACCCCTCCACTTT CASSRHRGLNSPLHF